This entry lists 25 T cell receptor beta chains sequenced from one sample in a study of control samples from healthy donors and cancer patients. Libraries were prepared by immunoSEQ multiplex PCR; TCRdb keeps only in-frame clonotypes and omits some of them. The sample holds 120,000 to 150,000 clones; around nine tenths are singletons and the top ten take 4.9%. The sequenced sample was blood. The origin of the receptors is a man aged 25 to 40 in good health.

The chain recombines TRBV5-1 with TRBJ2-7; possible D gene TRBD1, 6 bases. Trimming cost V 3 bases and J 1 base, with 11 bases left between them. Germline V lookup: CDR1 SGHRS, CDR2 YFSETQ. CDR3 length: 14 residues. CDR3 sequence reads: CASSWTVLSYEQYF. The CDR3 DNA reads TGCGCCAGCAGCTGGACAGTTTTATCCTACGAGCAGTACTTC. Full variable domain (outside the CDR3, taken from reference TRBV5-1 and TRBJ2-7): KAGVTQTPRYLIKTRGQQVTLSCSPISGHRSVSWYQQTPGQGLQFLFEYFSETQRNKGNFPGRFSGRQFSNSRSEMNVSTLELGDSALYLCASSWTVLSYEQYFGPGTRLTVT.

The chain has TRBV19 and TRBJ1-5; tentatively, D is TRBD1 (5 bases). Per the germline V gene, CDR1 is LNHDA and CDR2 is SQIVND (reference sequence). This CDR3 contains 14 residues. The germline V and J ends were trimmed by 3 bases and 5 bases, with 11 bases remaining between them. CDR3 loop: CASSIWAGYQPQHF. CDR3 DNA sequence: TGTGCCAGTAGTATCTGGGCAGGGTATCAGCCCCAGCATTTT.

Here the CDR3 reads CASSSYGSAGDGYTF. CDR3 DNA sequence: TGTGCCAGCAGCTCCTACGGGAGCGCCGGGGACGGCTACACCTTC. The J gene is TRBJ1-2, the V gene TRBV7-3, with D perhaps matching TRBD1 (5 bases). The germline V gene encodes CDR1 SGHTA and CDR2 FQGTGA. The CDR3 has 15 amino acids. V was pared by 4 bases and J by 8 bases, with 20 bases between.

The CDR3: CSVLLGLAELQYF. CDR3 in DNA: TGCAGCGTTCTTCTGGGACTAGCGGAACTGCAGTATTTT. V and J are TRBV29-1 and TRBJ2-3, with 11 bases aligning to TRBD2. Germline trimming cut 5 bases from V and 11 bases from J; bases unmatched to any gene: 9. Germline loops: CDR1 SQVTM, CDR2 ANQGSEA. The CDR3 loop spans 13 amino acids.

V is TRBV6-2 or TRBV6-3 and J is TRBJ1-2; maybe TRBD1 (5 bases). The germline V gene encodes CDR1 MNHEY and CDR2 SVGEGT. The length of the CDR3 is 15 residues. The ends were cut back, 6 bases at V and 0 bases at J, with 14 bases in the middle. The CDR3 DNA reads TGTGCCAGCAGCCCCCGACAGTCGACTAACTATGGCTACACCTTC. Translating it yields CASSPRQSTNYGYTF.

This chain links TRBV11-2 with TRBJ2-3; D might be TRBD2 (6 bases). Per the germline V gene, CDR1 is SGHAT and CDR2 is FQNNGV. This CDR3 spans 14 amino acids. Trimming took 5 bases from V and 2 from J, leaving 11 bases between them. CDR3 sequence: CASSRDFPTDTQYF. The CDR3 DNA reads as TGTGCCAGCAGCCGGGACTTCCCCACAGATACGCAGTATTTT.

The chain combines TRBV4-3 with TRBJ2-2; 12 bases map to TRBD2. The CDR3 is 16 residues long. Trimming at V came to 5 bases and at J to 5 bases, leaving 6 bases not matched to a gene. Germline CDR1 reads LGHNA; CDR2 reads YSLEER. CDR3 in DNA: TGCGCCAGCAGCTCTCGGCTAGCGGGAGGGACCGGGGAGCTGTTTTTT. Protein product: CASSSRLAGGTGELFF.

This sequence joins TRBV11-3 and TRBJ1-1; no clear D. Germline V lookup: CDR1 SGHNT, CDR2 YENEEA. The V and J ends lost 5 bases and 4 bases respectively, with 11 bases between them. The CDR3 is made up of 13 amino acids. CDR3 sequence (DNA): TGTGCCAGCAGCCCTCCCAGTGGCACTGAAGCTTTCTTT. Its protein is CASSPPSGTEAFF.

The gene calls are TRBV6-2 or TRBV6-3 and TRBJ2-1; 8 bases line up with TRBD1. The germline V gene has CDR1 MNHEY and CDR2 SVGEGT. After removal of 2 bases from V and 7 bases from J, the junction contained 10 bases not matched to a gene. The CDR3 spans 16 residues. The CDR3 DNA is TGTGCCAGCAGTTACCCCGGACAGGGAGAAGGTAATGAGCAGTTCTTC. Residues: CASSYPGQGEGNEQFF.

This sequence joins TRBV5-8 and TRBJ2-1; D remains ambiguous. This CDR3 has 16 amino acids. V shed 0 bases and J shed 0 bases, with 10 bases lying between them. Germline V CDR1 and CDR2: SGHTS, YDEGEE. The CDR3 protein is CASSLEFGSSYNEQFF. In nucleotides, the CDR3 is TGTGCCAGCAGCTTGGAGTTCGGAAGCTCCTACAATGAGCAGTTCTTC.

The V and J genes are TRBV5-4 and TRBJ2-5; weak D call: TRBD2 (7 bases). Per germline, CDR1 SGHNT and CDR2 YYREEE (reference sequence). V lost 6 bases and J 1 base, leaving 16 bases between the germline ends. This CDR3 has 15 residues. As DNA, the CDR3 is TGTGCCAGCACCACGTCCGGGGGGCCCCAAGAGACCCAGTACTTC. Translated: CASTTSGGPQETQYF.

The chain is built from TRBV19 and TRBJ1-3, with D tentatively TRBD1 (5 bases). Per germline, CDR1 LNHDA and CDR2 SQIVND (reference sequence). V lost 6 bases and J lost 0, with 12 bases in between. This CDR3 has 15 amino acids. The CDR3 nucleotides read TGTGCCAGTAGACCCACGGACATCTCTGGAAACACCATATATTTT. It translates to CASRPTDISGNTIYF.

The CDR3 is CASSLERSSYEQYF. The CDR3, as DNA: TGTGCCAGCAGTTTAGAGCGTTCCTCCTACGAGCAGTACTTC. V gene TRBV6-2 or TRBV6-3 combines with J gene TRBJ2-7, with D unclear. Per the germline V gene, CDR1 is MNHEY and CDR2 is SVGEGT. This CDR3 has 14 residues. Trimming took off 4 bases at V and 0 bases at J, with 10 bases between the two ends.

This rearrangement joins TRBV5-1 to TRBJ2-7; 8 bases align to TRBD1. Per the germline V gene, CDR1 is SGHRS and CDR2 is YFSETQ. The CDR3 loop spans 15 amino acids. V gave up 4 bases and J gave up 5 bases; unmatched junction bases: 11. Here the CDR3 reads CASSLLTGDGNEQYF. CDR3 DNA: TGCGCCAGCAGCCTACTGACAGGGGACGGCAACGAGCAGTACTTC.

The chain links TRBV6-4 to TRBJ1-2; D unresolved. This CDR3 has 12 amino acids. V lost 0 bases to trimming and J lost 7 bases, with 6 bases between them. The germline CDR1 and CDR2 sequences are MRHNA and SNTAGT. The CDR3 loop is CASSDSWGGYTF. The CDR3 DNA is TGTGCCAGCAGTGACTCATGGGGTGGCTACACCTTC.

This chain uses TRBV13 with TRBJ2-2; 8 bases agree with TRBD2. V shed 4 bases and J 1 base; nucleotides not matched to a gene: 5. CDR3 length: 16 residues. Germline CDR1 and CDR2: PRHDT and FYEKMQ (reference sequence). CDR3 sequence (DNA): TGTGCCAGCAGCTCAAGCGGGGGTTTGAACACCGGGGAGCTGTTTTTT. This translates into CASSSSGGLNTGELFF.

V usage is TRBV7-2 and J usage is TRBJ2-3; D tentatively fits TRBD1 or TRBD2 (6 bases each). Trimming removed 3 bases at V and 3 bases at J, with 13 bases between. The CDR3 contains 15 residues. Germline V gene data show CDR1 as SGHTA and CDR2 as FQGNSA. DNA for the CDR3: TGTGCCAGCAGCTTTCGGGGGCACACTACAGATACGCAGTATTTT. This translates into CASSFRGHTTDTQYF.

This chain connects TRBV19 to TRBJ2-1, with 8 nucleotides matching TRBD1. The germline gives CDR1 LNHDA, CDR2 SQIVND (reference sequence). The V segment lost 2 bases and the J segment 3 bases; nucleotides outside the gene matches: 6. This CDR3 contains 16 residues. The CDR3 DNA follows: TGTGCCAGTAGTATACTCGGACAGGGTTACTACAATGAGCAGTTCTTC. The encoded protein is CASSILGQGYYNEQFF.

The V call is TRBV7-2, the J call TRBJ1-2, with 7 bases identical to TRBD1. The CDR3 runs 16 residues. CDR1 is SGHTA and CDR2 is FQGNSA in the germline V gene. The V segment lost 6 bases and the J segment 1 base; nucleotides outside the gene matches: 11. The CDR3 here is CASSRDSRIGNYGYTF. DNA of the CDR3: TGTGCCAGCAGTCGGGACAGTCGGATTGGTAACTATGGCTACACCTTC. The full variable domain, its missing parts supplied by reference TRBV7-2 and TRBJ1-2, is GAGVSQSPSNKVTEKGKDVELRCDPISGHTALYWYRQSLGQGLEFLIYFQGNSAPDKSGLPSDRFSAERTGGSVSTLTIQRTQQEDSAVYLCASSRDSRIGNYGYTFGSGTRLTVV.

The CDR3 spells CASSPGTGGRTIYF. The CDR3 DNA reads TGTGCCAGCAGCCCTGGGACAGGGGGAAGGACCATATATTTT. The V gene is TRBV5-6, the J gene TRBJ1-3, with 11 bases matching TRBD1. V lost 4 bases, J lost 10 bases, and 7 bases stayed unmatched. Per germline, CDR1 SGHDT and CDR2 YYEEEE. The length of the CDR3 is 14 residues.

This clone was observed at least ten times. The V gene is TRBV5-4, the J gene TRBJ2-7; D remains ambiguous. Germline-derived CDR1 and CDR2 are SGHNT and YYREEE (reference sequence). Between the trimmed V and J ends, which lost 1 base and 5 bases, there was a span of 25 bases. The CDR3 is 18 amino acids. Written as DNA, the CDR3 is TGTGCCAGCAGCTTGAATTCAGCTGGCAGCCAGTCCCCTAACGAGCAGTACTTC. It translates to CASSLNSAGSQSPNEQYF.

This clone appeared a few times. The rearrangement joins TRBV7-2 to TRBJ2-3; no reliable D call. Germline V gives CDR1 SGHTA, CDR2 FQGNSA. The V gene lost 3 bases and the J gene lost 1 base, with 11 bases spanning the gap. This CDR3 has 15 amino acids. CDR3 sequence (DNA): TGTGCCAGCAGCTTGGGTTCCCCGGGCACAGATACGCAGTATTTT. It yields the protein CASSLGSPGTDTQYF.

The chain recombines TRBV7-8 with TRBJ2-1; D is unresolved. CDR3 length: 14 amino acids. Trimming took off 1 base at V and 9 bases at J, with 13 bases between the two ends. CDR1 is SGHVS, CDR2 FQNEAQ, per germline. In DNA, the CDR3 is TGTGCCAGCAGCTTAGATTCTGTGGTGGGTGAGCAGTTCTTC. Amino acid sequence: CASSLDSVVGEQFF.

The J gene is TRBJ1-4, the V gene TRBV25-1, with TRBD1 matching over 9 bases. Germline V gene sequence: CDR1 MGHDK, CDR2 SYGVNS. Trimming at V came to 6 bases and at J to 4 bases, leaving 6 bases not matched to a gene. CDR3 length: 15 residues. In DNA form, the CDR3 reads TGTGCCAGCAGCGGGACAGGGATTAATAATGAAAAACTGTTTTTT. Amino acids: CASSGTGINNEKLFF.

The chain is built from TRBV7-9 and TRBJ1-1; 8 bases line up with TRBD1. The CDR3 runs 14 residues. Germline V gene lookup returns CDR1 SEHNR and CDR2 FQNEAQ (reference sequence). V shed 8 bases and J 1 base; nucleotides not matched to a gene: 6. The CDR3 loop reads CASQPGGANTEAFF. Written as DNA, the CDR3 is TGTGCCAGCCAACCAGGGGGCGCGAACACTGAAGCTTTCTTT.